This T cell receptor beta chain derives from a study of OX40 agonist ivuxolimab in advanced cancers. TCRdb's table, derived via immunoSEQ multiplex PCR, lists solely in-frame clones and lacks some. Of around 62,000 clones listed, roughly 84% are singletons. Germline values: CDR1 SGDLS, CDR2 YYNGEE. Between the trimmed V and J ends, which lost 1 base and 3 bases, there was a span of 7 bases. This CDR3 is built from 14 residues. The receptor was isolated from an adult with an advanced solid tumor such as melanoma, head and neck, liver or kidney cancer. V gene TRBV9 combines with J gene TRBJ2-2; D gene ambiguous. This specimen was CD4+ or CD8+ T cells sorted from blood, taken in a trial of the OX40 agonist ivuxolimab. CDR3 residues: CASSVSADTGELFF. The CDR3 nucleotides read TGTGCCAGCAGCGTATCCGCTGACACCGGGGAGCTGTTTTTT.